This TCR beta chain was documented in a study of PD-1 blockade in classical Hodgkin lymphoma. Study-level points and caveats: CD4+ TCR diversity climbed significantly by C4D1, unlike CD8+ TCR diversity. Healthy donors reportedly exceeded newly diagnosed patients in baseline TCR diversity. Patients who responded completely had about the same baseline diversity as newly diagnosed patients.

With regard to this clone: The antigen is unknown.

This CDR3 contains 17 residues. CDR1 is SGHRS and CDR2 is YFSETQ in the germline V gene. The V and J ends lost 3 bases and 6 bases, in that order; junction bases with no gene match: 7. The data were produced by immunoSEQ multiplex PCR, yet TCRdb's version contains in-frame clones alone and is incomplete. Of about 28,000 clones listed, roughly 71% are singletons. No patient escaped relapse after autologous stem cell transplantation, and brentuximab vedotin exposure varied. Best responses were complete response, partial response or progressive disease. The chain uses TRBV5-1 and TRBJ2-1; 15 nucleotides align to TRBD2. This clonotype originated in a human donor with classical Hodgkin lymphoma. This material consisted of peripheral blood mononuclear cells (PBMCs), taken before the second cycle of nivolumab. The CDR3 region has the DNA TGCGCCAGCAGCTACGGACTAGCGGGAGGGCCAGGCAATGAGCAGTTCTTC. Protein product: CASSYGLAGGPGNEQFF.